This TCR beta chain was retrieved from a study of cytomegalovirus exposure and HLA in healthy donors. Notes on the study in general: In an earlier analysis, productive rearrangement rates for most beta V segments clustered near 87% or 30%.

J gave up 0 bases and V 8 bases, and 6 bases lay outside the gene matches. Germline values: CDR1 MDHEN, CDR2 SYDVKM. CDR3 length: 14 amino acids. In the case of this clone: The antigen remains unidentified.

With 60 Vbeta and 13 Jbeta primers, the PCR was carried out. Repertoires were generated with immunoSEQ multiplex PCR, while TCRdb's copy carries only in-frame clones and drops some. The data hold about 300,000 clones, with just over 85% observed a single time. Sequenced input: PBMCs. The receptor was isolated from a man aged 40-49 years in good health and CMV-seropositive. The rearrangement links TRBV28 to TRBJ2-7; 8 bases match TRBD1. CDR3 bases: TGTGCCAGCCTCGGGACAGGAAGCTCCTACGAGCAGTACTTC. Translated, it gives CASLGTGSSYEQYF.